Below are 13 T cell receptor beta chains sequenced from a single sample in a study of CXCR4 blockade with PD-1 therapy in pancreatic cancer. Some clones are missing from TCRdb's copy, which holds only in-frame ones; the method was immunoSEQ multiplex PCR. Here the sample spans 5,000 to 7,000 clones, approximately 34% being singletons. The sequenced material came from tumor tissue. These receptors all stem from a human donor with pancreatic ductal adenocarcinoma.

The J gene is TRBJ1-4, the V gene TRBV28; 8 nucleotides agree with TRBD1. Per the germline V gene, CDR1 is MDHEN and CDR2 is SYDVKM. The CDR3 is made up of 15 amino acids. V was pared by 6 bases and J by 6 bases, with 9 bases of the junction left unmatched. The CDR3 DNA follows: TGTGCCAGCAGCCGCCTCGGGACAGGAGATGAAAAACTGTTTTTT. It encodes CASSRLGTGDEKLFF. Together with reference TRBV28 and TRBJ1-4, the CDR3 gives the full variable domain: DVKVTQSSRYLVKRTGEKVFLECVQDMDHENMFWYRQDPGLGLRLIYFSYDVKMKEKGDIPEGYSVSREKKERFSLILESASTNQTSMYLCASSRLGTGDEKLFFGSGTQLSVL.

This clone is termed medium-sized. DNA for the CDR3: TGTGCCAGCAGTCACAGAGCGGGAGGAAAGGTGGAGCAGTTCTTC. Its translation is CASSHRAGGKVEQFF. This chain links TRBV6-8 with TRBJ2-1; 9 bases fit TRBD2. The length of the CDR3 is 15 residues. The V gene end was trimmed by 5 bases and the J gene end by 10 bases; junction bases not matched to a gene: 12. Germline loops: CDR1 MNHGY, CDR2 SAAAGT.

The gene calls are TRBV15 and TRBJ2-1; 8 bases line up with TRBD2. The germline V gene has CDR1 LNHNV and CDR2 YYDKDF (reference sequence). V trimming: 0 bases; J trimming: 4 bases; junction bases outside the gene matches: 5. The CDR3 spans 16 residues. In DNA form, the CDR3 reads TGTGCCACCAGCAGAGAAATTAGCGGGGTATACAATGAGCAGTTCTTC. Its protein is CATSREISGVYNEQFF.

CDR3 nucleotide sequence: TGTGCCAGCAGTTTAACGGGGCTGAGCTCCTACAATGAGCAGTTCTTC. Translated: CASSLTGLSSYNEQFF. J is TRBJ2-1 and V is TRBV28, with D perhaps being TRBD1 or TRBD2 (5 bases each). The CDR3 loop spans 16 amino acids. V shed 2 bases and J shed 0 bases, with 11 bases lying between them. Germline CDR1 MDHEN, CDR2 SYDVKM.

This clone was observed a few times. The rearrangement links TRBV25-1 to TRBJ2-7; 8 bases are a match to TRBD1. The germline CDR1 and CDR2 sequences are MGHDK and SYGVNS. The CDR3 covers 14 residues. With V trimmed by 6 bases and J by 2 bases, 6 bases remained unmatched. The CDR3 here is CASRSDRVPYEQYF. The CDR3 nucleotides read TGTGCCAGCAGGTCGGACAGGGTCCCCTACGAGCAGTACTTC.

In this sample, this clone turned up a few times. The chain joins TRBV6-8 to TRBJ1-5; D might be TRBD1 (6 bases). Germline CDR1 reads MNHGY; CDR2 reads SAAAGT. V lost 10 bases, J lost 7 bases, and 17 bases lay in between. This CDR3 is built from 13 residues. This chain's CDR3 is CAIWGGGAQPQHF. In DNA, the CDR3 is TGTGCCATCTGGGGTGGGGGCGCCCAGCCCCAGCATTTT.

V gene TRBV2 combines with J gene TRBJ1-2, with no clear D. Per the germline V gene, CDR1 is SNHLY and CDR2 is FYNNEI. V lost 5 bases, J lost 5 bases, and 15 bases lay in between. The CDR3 is made up of 14 amino acids. CDR3 sequence (DNA): TGTGCCAGCAGTTTGAGCCTAAGTGGGTATGGCTACACCTTC. This encodes CASSLSLSGYGYTF. Combining the CDR3 with reference TRBV2 and TRBJ1-2 gives the whole variable domain EPEVTQTPSHQVTQMGQEVILRCVPISNHLYFYWYRQILGQKVEFLVSFYNNEISEKSEIFDDQFSVERPDGSNFTLKIRSTKLEDSAMYFCASSLSLSGYGYTFGSGTRLTVV.

This clone was seen at least ten times. The J gene is TRBJ2-5, the V gene TRBV9; tentatively, D is TRBD2 (5 bases). V lost 0 bases, J lost 2 bases, and 17 bases lay in between. CDR1 and CDR2 (germline): SGDLS, YYNGEE. The CDR3 contains 17 residues. The CDR3 region has the DNA TGTGCCAGCAGCGTAGAAACCGGCGTGACGGGGCAAGAGACCCAGTACTTC. This translates into CASSVETGVTGQETQYF. Full variable domain (outside the CDR3, taken from reference TRBV9 and TRBJ2-5): DSGVTQTPKHLITATGQRVTLRCSPRSGDLSVYWYQQSLDQGLQFLIQYYNGEERAKGNILERFSAQQFPDLHSELNLSSLELGDSALYFCASSVETGVTGQETQYFGPGTRLLVL.

The CDR3 spells CASSLTALNTEAFF. The CDR3 bases are TGTGCCAGCAGCTTGACAGCCCTTAACACTGAAGCTTTCTTT. V usage is TRBV11-3 and J usage is TRBJ1-1, with a weak D call TRBD1 (5 bases). Per the germline V gene, CDR1 is SGHNT and CDR2 is YENEEA. CDR3 length: 14 amino acids. V lost 3 bases to trimming and J lost 2 bases, with 10 bases between them.

This clone occurred a few times. A read error may account for a junction end that differs from germline. The chain has TRBV23-1 and TRBJ2-1; D remains unclear. TRBV23-1 qualifies as an ORF whose function is uncertain. There are 15 residues in the CDR3. CDR3 sequence: CTSSQDTPARYEQFF. The CDR3 DNA reads TGCACCAGCAGCCAAGATACACCCGCTAGGTATGAGCAGTTCTTC.

The rearrangement joins TRBV18 to TRBJ2-2, with D unclear. The length of the CDR3 is 16 residues. Per the germline V gene, CDR1 is KGHSH and CDR2 is LQKENI. Trimming cost V 4 bases and J 0 bases, with 12 bases left between them. Here the CDR3 DNA reads TGTGCCAGCTCACTGCGTAGACTCACGAACACCGGGGAGCTGTTTTTT. It encodes CASSLRRLTNTGELFF.

This clone was seen only a few times. The chain employs TRBV9 and TRBJ1-5, with TRBD1 identical over 10 bases. Germline values: CDR1 SGDLS, CDR2 YYNGEE. This CDR3 region has 15 residues. The junction had 1 base not matched to a gene; V was cut back by 0 bases and J by 4 bases. CDR3 DNA: TGTGCCAGCAGCGTAGAGGGACAGGGGAATCAGCCCCAGCATTTT. Amino acids: CASSVEGQGNQPQHF. Full variable domain (rest looked up from reference TRBV9 and TRBJ1-5): DSGVTQTPKHLITATGQRVTLRCSPRSGDLSVYWYQQSLDQGLQFLIQYYNGEERAKGNILERFSAQQFPDLHSELNLSSLELGDSALYFCASSVEGQGNQPQHFGDGTRLSIL.

This clone was counted between two and nine times. This rearrangement joins TRBV19 to TRBJ1-2; no clear D. The V end was cut by 3 bases, the J end by 8 bases, with 19 bases between. This CDR3 is built from 15 residues. CDR1 is LNHDA and CDR2 is SQIVND in the germline V gene (reference sequence). The CDR3 coding sequence is TGTGCCAGTAGTATCCAGGTGACCTCAAAGGTCGGCTACACCTTC. It specifies CASSIQVTSKVGYTF.